These T cell receptor beta chains were read from a single sample in a study of PD-L1 blockade in urothelial cancer. Sequencing used immunoSEQ multiplex PCR; TCRdb keeps in-frame clones, though not all of them. The table has about 95,000 clones, around 87% seen once; the top ten hold 1.5% to 2.5%. Sequenced material: PBMCs, taken around atezolizumab (anti-PD-L1) treatment. All receptors derive from a man in his fifties or sixties with urothelial cancer. Each CDR3 is given with its conserved first and last residue. The order of the fields is V gene, D gene, J gene, clone size, CDR3 protein, CDR3 DNA. D genes are given only for firm matches. The size entry is marked missing in some rows and otherwise reads once, few, many or a size class.

TRBV5-1,TRBD2,TRBJ2-1,NA,CASTQWAGGNEQFF,TGCGCCAGCACTCAGTGGGCGGGGGGAAATGAGCAGTTCTTC
TRBV15,TRBD1,TRBJ1-2,once,CATSRDPRQGAAYGYTF,TGTGCCACCAGCAGAGACCCTCGCCAGGGGGCGGCCTATGGCTACACCTTC
TRBV5-5,TRBD1,TRBJ2-7,once,CASSLEDRVSRYF,TGTGCCAGCAGCCTGGAGGACAGGGTCTCTCGGTACTTC
TRBV5-1,NA,TRBJ1-1,few,CASSPGGARNTEAFF,TGCGCCAGCAGCCCCGGGGGGGCTAGGAACACTGAAGCTTTCTTT
TRBV4-1,TRBD1,TRBJ1-2,NA,CASSQIRDRGVGYTF,TGCGCCAGCAGCCAAATAAGGGACAGGGGAGTGGGCTACACCTTC
TRBV4-1,NA,TRBJ2-3,NA,CASSLWHPSTDTQYF,TGCGCCAGCAGCCTCTGGCATCCTAGCACAGATACGCAGTATTTT
TRBV11-3,NA,TRBJ2-7,once,CASSLRSGYGYEQYF,TGTGCCAGCAGCCTCAGGTCGGGATATGGCTACGAGCAGTACTTC
TRBV7-7,NA,TRBJ2-2,NA,CASSPGAGELFF,TGTGCTAGCAGCCCCGGGGCCGGGGAGCTGTTTTTT
TRBV5-4,NA,TRBJ1-2,NA,CASSKQGPQHYGYTF,TGTGCCAGCAGCAAACAGGGCCCGCAGCACTATGGCTACACCTTC
TRBV7-9,NA,TRBJ2-1,few,CASSLAPQRRGDEQFF,TGTGCCAGCAGCTTAGCGCCCCAGCGGCGTGGGGATGAGCAGTTCTTC
TRBV14,NA,TRBJ2-1,NA,CASSQTRGDYNEQFF,TGTGCCAGCAGCCAAACCAGGGGAGACTACAATGAGCAGTTCTTC
TRBV7-2,NA,TRBJ1-1,NA,CASSLVGAGDEAFF,TGTGCCAGCAGCTTAGTAGGGGCGGGAGATGAAGCTTTCTTT
TRBV5-1,TRBD1,TRBJ1-3,few,CASSKTGQGEDGNTIYF,TGCGCCAGCAGCAAGACAGGACAGGGGGAGGATGGAAACACCATATATTTT
TRBV21-1,NA,TRBJ1-2,NA,CASSTRQIGQGIHWDYGYTF,TGTGCCAGCAGCACAAGACAAATTGGACAGGGAATCCATTGGGACTATGGCTACACCTTC
TRBV2,TRBD1,TRBJ1-2,NA,CASSAGQGFNGYTF,TGTGCCAGCAGTGCAGGACAGGGATTTAATGGCTACACCTTC
TRBV28,NA,TRBJ2-3,NA,CASSRSESFTDTQYF,TGTGCCAGCAGCCGTAGCGAGTCCTTCACAGATACGCAGTATTTT
TRBV5-1,TRBD2,TRBJ2-7,NA,CASSWGLAGTYEQYF,TGCGCCAGCAGCTGGGGACTAGCGGGGACCTACGAGCAGTACTTC
TRBV10-2,TRBD2,TRBJ2-3,NA,CASSESGTSGGFTDTQYF,TGCGCCAGCAGTGAGTCGGGGACTAGCGGGGGCTTCACAGATACGCAGTATTTT
TRBV5-1,NA,TRBJ2-4,NA,CASSSETGLDIQYF,TGCGCCAGCAGCTCCGAAACAGGGTTGGACATTCAGTACTTC
TRBV10-3,NA,TRBJ2-1,NA,CAAGRGLDNEQFF,TGTGCCGCCGGGAGGGGGCTCGACAATGAGCAGTTCTTC